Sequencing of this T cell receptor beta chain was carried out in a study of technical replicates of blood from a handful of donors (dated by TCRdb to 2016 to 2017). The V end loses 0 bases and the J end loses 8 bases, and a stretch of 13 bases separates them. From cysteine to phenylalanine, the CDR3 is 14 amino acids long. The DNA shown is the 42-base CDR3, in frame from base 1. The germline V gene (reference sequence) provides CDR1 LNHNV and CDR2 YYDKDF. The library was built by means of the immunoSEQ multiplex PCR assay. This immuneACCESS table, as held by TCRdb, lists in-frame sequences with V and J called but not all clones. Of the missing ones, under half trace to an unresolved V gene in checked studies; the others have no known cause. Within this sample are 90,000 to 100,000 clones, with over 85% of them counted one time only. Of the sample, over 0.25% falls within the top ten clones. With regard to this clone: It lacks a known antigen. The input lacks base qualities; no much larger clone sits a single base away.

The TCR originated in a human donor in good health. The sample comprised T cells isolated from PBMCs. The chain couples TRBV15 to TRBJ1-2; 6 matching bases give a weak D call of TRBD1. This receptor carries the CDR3 CATSRDNRADGYTF. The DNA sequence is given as TGTGCCACCAGCAGAGATAACAGGGCCGACGGCTACACCTTC.